These 5 T cell receptor beta chains were sequenced from one sample in a study of Ad26.COV2.S vaccination and SARS-CoV-2 variants. Using immunoSEQ multiplex PCR, the repertoire was profiled, and TCRdb retains in-frame clones only, with some absent. The table lists some 340,000 clones, around 83% of them singletons. As to treatment: roughly 19 received Ad26.COV2.S at low or high dose, single or two shots; 5 received placebo; per-sample allocation not given. On day 63 after the first injection, vaccine and placebo recipients gave samples. Source: peripheral blood, taken in a trial of Ad26.COV2.S vaccine versus placebo. These receptors all come from a person aged 18 to 65 who received the Ad26.COV2.S COVID-19 vaccine or a placebo.

This chain joins TRBV6-5 and TRBJ2-7, with D possibly TRBD1 on 6 matching bases. The germline V gene encodes CDR1 MNHEY and CDR2 SVGAGI. V was clipped by 6 bases and J by 3 bases, with 15 bases between them. The CDR3 covers 14 residues. The CDR3 spells CASRLQGTDYEQYF. CDR3 sequence (DNA): TGTGCCAGCAGATTACAGGGTACGGACTACGAGCAGTACTTC.

The V and J genes are TRBV12-3 or TRBV12-4 and TRBJ1-5; D uncertain. Trimming removed 9 bases from V and 5 bases from J, with 11 bases in between. This CDR3 is built from 12 residues. The CDR3 DNA is TGTGCCAGTACATTCAACGATCAGCCCCAGCATTTT. Its protein is CASTFNDQPQHF.

V and J are TRBV18 and TRBJ2-7, with TRBD1 matching 8 bases. Germline V gene sequence: CDR1 KGHSH, CDR2 LQKENI. V dropped 2 bases and J dropped 0; count of bases not matched to a gene: 6. The CDR3 has 16 residues. The CDR3 here is CASSPSGGESSYEQYF. In DNA form, the CDR3 reads TGTGCCAGCTCACCATCAGGGGGCGAAAGCTCCTACGAGCAGTACTTC.

V and J are TRBV30 and TRBJ1-4, with D possibly matching TRBD1 (6 bases). V was cut by 3 bases and J by 2 bases, with 10 bases left in between. The CDR3 covers 14 residues. The germline CDR1 and CDR2 sequences are GTSNPN and SVGIG (reference sequence). The CDR3 protein is CAWSMGGTNEKLFF. For the CDR3, the DNA is TGTGCCTGGAGCATGGGGGGCACTAATGAAAAACTGTTTTTT.

The gene calls are TRBV6-5 and TRBJ1-2, with 12 bases identical to TRBD1. CDR3 size: 12 residues. After removal of 6 bases from V and 13 bases from J, the junction contained 6 bases not matched to a gene. CDR1 is MNHEY, CDR2 SVGAGI, per germline. The CDR3 loop is CASRSGQGAFTF. The CDR3 DNA reads as TGTGCCAGCAGATCGGGACAGGGGGCCTTCACCTTC.